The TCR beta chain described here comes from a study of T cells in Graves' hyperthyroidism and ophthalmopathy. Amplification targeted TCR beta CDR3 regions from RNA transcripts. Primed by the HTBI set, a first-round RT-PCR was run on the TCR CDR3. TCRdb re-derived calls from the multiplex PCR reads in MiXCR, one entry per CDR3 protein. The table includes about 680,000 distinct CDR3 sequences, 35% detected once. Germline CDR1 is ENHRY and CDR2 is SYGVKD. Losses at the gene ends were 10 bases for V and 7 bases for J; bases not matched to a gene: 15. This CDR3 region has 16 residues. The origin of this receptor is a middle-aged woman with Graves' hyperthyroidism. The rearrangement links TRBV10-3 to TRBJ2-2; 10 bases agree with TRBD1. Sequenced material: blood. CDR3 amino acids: CASSQDGQGEVGELFF. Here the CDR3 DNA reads TGTGCCAGCAGCCAAGATGGACAGGGGGAGGTCGGGGAGCTGTTTTTT.